This is a list of T cell receptor beta chains from one sample in a study of T cells in Graves' hyperthyroidism and ophthalmopathy. TCRdb used MiXCR to reprocess the multiplex PCR reads, holding one entry per CDR3 protein. The table shows fewer than 350,000 distinct CDR3 sequences, with over 15% occurring only once. Specimen: blood. All receptors derive from a woman in her thirties or forties with Graves' ophthalmopathy. CDR3s include the opening cysteine and the closing phenylalanine or tryptophan. A D gene is named only where the DNA matches it firmly. Size values are once, few and many counts, or a class for expanded clones, and some rows have none.

J gene | D gene | V gene | clone size | CDR3 DNA | CDR3 protein
TRBJ1-5 | NA | TRBV3-1 | many | TGTGCCAGCAGCCAAGGGGAGAGGCAGCCCCAGCATTTT | CASSQGERQPQHF
TRBJ1-1 | NA | TRBV2 | many | TGTGCCAGCAGTGGCGGTAATCTGAACACTGAAGCTTTCTTT | CASSGGNLNTEAFF
TRBJ2-2 | NA | TRBV24-1 | NA | TGTGCCACCAGTGATCCGGTGGGGGTGGCCGGGGAGCTGTTTTTT | CATSDPVGVAGELFF
TRBJ1-1 | NA | TRBV19 | many | TGTGCCAGTAGCCACAGCGTGAACACTGAAGCTTTCTTT | CASSHSVNTEAFF
TRBJ2-5 | NA | TRBV11-1 | many | TGTGCCAGCAGACAATCGACAGCCCAAGAGACCCAGTACTTC | CASRQSTAQETQYF
TRBJ2-5 | TRBD2 | TRBV12-5 | many | TGTGCTAGTGGACATGGACTAGCGGGGTCCGAGACCCAGTACTTC | CASGHGLAGSETQYF
TRBJ2-7 | NA | TRBV27 | many | TGTGCCAGCAGTTTCTCGGTAAACTCCTACGAGCAGTACTTC | CASSFSVNSYEQYF
TRBJ2-5 | NA | TRBV6-2/TRBV6-3 | once | TGTGCCAGCAGTCGGACTGGCTGGGAGACCCAGTACTTC | CASSRTGWETQYF
TRBJ2-5 | NA | TRBV28 | many | TGTGCCAGCAGTGGACGGGCGATAGGACAAGAGACCCAGTACTTC | CASSGRAIGQETQYF
TRBJ1-2 | NA | TRBV15 | many | TGTGCCACCAGCAGGCCGGCAGGATCCGGCTACACCTTC | CATSRPAGSGYTF
TRBJ1-4 | NA | TRBV18 | many | TGTGCCAGCTCACAAAAGGGCAATGAAAAACTGTTTTTT | CASSQKGNEKLFF
TRBJ2-2 | TRBD2 | TRBV7-8 | many | TGTGCCAGCAGCTTCATGACTAGCGGGACCGGGGAGCTGTTTTTT | CASSFMTSGTGELFF
TRBJ2-7 | TRBD2 | TRBV20-1 | many | TGCAGTGCTAGAGGCCTGACTAGCGGGCTTTCCTACGAGCAGTACTTC | CSARGLTSGLSYEQYF
TRBJ2-7 | NA | TRBV6-5 | many | TGTGCCAGCAGAGGGGGGCCCGCCGTCGAGCAGTACTTC | CASRGGPAVEQYF
TRBJ1-3 | TRBD1 | TRBV3-1 | many | TGTGCCAGCAGCCATACCGCCACAGGGGGATCTGGAAACACCATATATTTT | CASSHTATGGSGNTIYF
TRBJ1-1 | TRBD1 | TRBV29-1 | many | TGCAGCGTTGGGCGGGACAGGGGAAACACTGAAGCTTTCTTT | CSVGRDRGNTEAFF
TRBJ1-1 | NA | TRBV20-1 | many | TGCAGTATGATAGCGCGGGGCATGAACACTGAAGCTTTCTTT | CSMIARGMNTEAFF
TRBJ1-1 | TRBD1 | TRBV28 | NA | TGTGCCAGCAGTGCTCCCGGGACAGCGAACACTGAAGCTTTCTTT | CASSAPGTANTEAFF
TRBJ1-2 | NA | TRBV18 | many | TGTGCCAGCTCACCAACGAAGCTAGATGGCTACACCTTC | CASSPTKLDGYTF
TRBJ2-7 | NA | TRBV6-1 | NA | TGTGCCAGCGGGACACCCTACTACGAGCAGTACTTC | CASGTPYYEQYF
TRBJ1-1 | NA | TRBV11-2 | many | TGTGCCAGCAGCTTAGAACGTACGGGGGGAGCTTTCTTT | CASSLERTGGAFF
TRBJ2-5 | NA | TRBV20-1 | few | TGCAGTGCTAGAAACTCGTTACAAGAGACCCAGTACTTC | CSARNSLQETQYF
TRBJ2-2 | NA | TRBV6-1 | NA | TGTGCCAGCAAGCCTAATATACAGGGTGACGGGGAGCTGTTTTTT | CASKPNIQGDGELFF
TRBJ1-2 | NA | TRBV24-1 | few | TGTGCCACCAGTGCTTTCGGCAGGGAAGGCTACATCTTC | CATSAFGREGYIF
TRBJ1-5 | NA | TRBV5-1 | NA | TGCGTCAGCAGCTCTGGACTGGATAGCAATCAGCCCCAGCATTTT | CVSSSGLDSNQPQHF
TRBJ2-4 | NA | TRBV11-2 | many | TGTGCCAGCAGCTTTTGGAGGGACAAAAACATTCAGTACTTC | CASSFWRDKNIQYF
TRBJ1-2 | NA | TRBV29-1 | many | TGCAGCGTTGAAGATGTGGAGGGACCGTGGAACTATGGCTACACCTTC | CSVEDVEGPWNYGYTF
TRBJ2-7 | TRBD1 | TRBV7-9 | many | TGTGCCAGCAGCTCCTCAGAAGGGGACAGCCCTTACGAGCAGTACTTC | CASSSSEGDSPYEQYF
TRBJ1-2 | NA | TRBV7-2 | many | TGTGCCAGCAGCCCCCAGTCTAACTATGGCTACACCTTC | CASSPQSNYGYTF
TRBJ1-5 | NA | TRBV29-1 | many | TGCAGCGTCCAGGGACGGGGCAATCAGCCCCAGCATTTT | CSVQGRGNQPQHF
TRBJ1-5 | NA | TRBV28 | many | TGTGCCACTAGCCGGCCCAGGAATAGCAATCAGCCCCAGCATTTT | CATSRPRNSNQPQHF